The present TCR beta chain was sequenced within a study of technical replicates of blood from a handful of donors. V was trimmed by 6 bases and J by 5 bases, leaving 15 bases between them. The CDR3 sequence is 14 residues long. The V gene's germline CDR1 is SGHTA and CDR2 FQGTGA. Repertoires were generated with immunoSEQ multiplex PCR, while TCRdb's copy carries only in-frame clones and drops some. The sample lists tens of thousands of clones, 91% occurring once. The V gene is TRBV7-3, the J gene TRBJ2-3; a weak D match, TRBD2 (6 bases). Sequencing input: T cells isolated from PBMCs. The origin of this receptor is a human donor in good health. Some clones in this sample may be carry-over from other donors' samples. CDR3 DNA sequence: TGTGCCAGCAGGACCTCTGGGGGGAAAGATACGCAGTATTTT. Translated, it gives CASRTSGGKDTQYF. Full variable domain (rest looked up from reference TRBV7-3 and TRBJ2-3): GAGVSQTPSNKVTEKGKYVELRCDPISGHTALYWYRQSLGQGPEFLIYFQGTGAADDSGLPNDRFFAVRPEGSVSTLKIQRTERGDSAVYLCASRTSGGKDTQYFGPGTRLTVL.